The 25 T cell receptor beta chains below come from one sample, sequenced in a study of PD-1 blockade in classical Hodgkin lymphoma (dated by TCRdb to 2020 to 2021). Library preparation used the immunoSEQ multiplex PCR assay. In its TCRdb copy, this immuneACCESS table keeps in-frame sequences only and misses some clones. Where compared with another copy, unresolved V genes explain less than half of these, and the others have no known cause. Recorded for this sample are approximately 31,000 clones; around 84% of them occurred a single time. The ten top clones hold roughly 0.83% of the sample. The time point label here, explained by the study, means: cycle 4 day 1 (C4D1), after less than 7 weeks of nivolumab. Every trial patient had relapsed following autologous stem cell transplantation, and prior brentuximab vedotin exposure was what differed among cohorts A, B and C. Magnetic negative selection with a Miltenyi CD4+ T cell isolation kit was used to purify CD4+ T cells from thawed PBMCs.

The sample consisted of CD4+ T cells from blood, taken before the fourth cycle of nivolumab. Receptor source: a human donor with classical Hodgkin lymphoma.

The chain is built from TRBV30 and TRBJ2-7; the D gene is possibly TRBD2 (5 bases). The germline V gene encodes CDR1 GTSNPN and CDR2 SVGIG (reference sequence). V was cut by 4 bases and J by 2 bases, with 9 bases left in between. This CDR3 is 12 amino acids long. The CDR3 here is CAWNSGTYEQYF. The CDR3 DNA reads as TGTGCCTGGAATTCGGGGACCTACGAGCAGTACTTC.

The chain uses TRBV18 and TRBJ2-5; D remains unclear. Looked up from germline, CDR1 is KGHSH and CDR2 is LQKENI. Trimming pared 2 bases from V and 4 bases from J, leaving 8 bases between. The CDR3 totals 13 residues. CDR3 protein: CASSPETRETQYF. In DNA form, the CDR3 reads TGTGCCAGCTCACCAGAGACACGAGAGACCCAGTACTTC.

V and J are TRBV28 and TRBJ2-7; unclear D gene. The V end was cut by 3 bases, the J end by 1 base, with 4 bases between. Per the germline V gene, CDR1 is MDHEN and CDR2 is SYDVKM. The CDR3 extends over 12 amino acids. CDR3 DNA sequence: TGTGCCAGCAGTTTCGGGTCCTACGAGCAGTACTTC. Amino acids: CASSFGSYEQYF. The full variable domain, completed using reference TRBV28 and TRBJ2-7, is DVKVTQSSRYLVKRTGEKVFLECVQDMDHENMFWYRQDPGLGLRLIYFSYDVKMKEKGDIPEGYSVSREKKERFSLILESASTNQTSMYLCASSFGSYEQYFGPGTRLTVT.

This clone is a singleton in its sample. The rearrangement uses TRBV27 and TRBJ2-5, with D unclear. The J call is in doubt because the DNA end fits TRBJ2-7 better. The CDR3 runs to 13 residues. The germline gives CDR1 MNHEY, CDR2 SMNVEV (reference sequence). DNA for the CDR3: TGTGCCAGCAGTTTATCTGGGGCCTACGAGCAGTACTTC. Translation: CASSLSGAYEQYF.

The CDR3 spells CASSQDGRTTQYF. DNA for the CDR3: TGTGCCAGCAGCCAAGATGGCAGAACTACGCAGTATTTT. The chain has TRBV14 and TRBJ2-3; D gene unclear. The germline gives CDR1 SGHDN, CDR2 FVKESK. Trimming took 0 bases from V and 8 from J, leaving 9 bases between them. The CDR3 contains 13 residues.

The chain combines TRBV7-2 with TRBJ2-7; 8 nucleotides align to TRBD2. This CDR3 contains 14 residues. Germline CDR1 is SGHTA and CDR2 is FQGNSA. The J segment lost 4 bases and the V segment lost 4 bases, leaving 6 bases of the junction unmatched. This chain's CDR3 is CASSSTSGLYEQYF. In DNA, the CDR3 is TGTGCCAGCAGCTCAACTAGCGGTCTGTACGAGCAGTACTTC. The whole variable domain, remainder taken from reference TRBV7-2 and TRBJ2-7, is GAGVSQSPSNKVTEKGKDVELRCDPISGHTALYWYRQSLGQGLEFLIYFQGNSAPDKSGLPSDRFSAERTGGSVSTLTIQRTQQEDSAVYLCASSSTSGLYEQYFGPGTRLTVT.

The V call is TRBV7-9, the J call TRBJ1-2, with 10 positions matching TRBD1. Trimming removed 1 base from V and 6 bases from J; junction bases left unmatched: 5. There are 15 residues in the CDR3. Germline V gene data show CDR1 as SEHNR and CDR2 as FQNEAQ (reference sequence). The CDR3 reads CASSLERQGANGYTF. The DNA for the CDR3 is TGTGCCAGCAGCTTAGAAAGACAGGGGGCTAATGGCTACACCTTC.

Worth noting for this clone: The same CDR3 can be traced to other DNA sequences in this sample. This sequence joins TRBV28 and TRBJ2-7; 9 nucleotides align to TRBD1. Germline V gene sequence: CDR1 MDHEN, CDR2 SYDVKM. Trimming cost V 2 bases and J 2 bases; bases outside gene matches: 10. The CDR3 runs to 17 residues. The CDR3 region has the DNA TGTGCCAGCAGTTTAATATCCGGGACAGGGTCTACCTACGAGCAGTACTTC. Its protein is CASSLISGTGSTYEQYF.

The gene calls are TRBV7-2 and TRBJ1-1; the D is unclear. Germline lookup yields CDR1 SGHTA and CDR2 FQGNSA. The CDR3 spans 12 residues. Trimming removed 5 bases from V and 6 bases from J, with 10 bases in between. The CDR3 sequence is CASSATRAEAFF. CDR3 DNA: TGTGCCAGCAGCGCGACGAGGGCTGAAGCTTTCTTT.

This chain joins TRBV7-2 and TRBJ2-7, with D maybe TRBD1 (5 bases). V lost 2 bases and J lost 1, with 12 bases in between. Germline CDR1 reads SGHTA; CDR2 reads FQGNSA. This CDR3 is 15 amino acids long. The CDR3 here is CASSLRTLLSYEQYF. As DNA, the CDR3 is TGTGCCAGCAGCTTAAGGACACTACTTTCCTACGAGCAGTACTTC.

This rearrangement joins TRBV11-1 to TRBJ2-5; the match to TRBD1 covers 7 bases. V lost 1 base, J lost 1 base, and 9 bases stayed unmatched. Germline CDR1 reads SGHAT; CDR2 reads FQDESV (reference sequence). The CDR3 totals 17 residues. CDR3 amino acids: CASSLDVGQNIQETQYF. Written as DNA, the CDR3 is TGTGCCAGCAGCTTAGATGTGGGACAGAATATCCAAGAGACCCAGTACTTC.

The V gene is TRBV11-3, the J gene TRBJ2-7; D is possibly TRBD1 (7 bases). CDR1 SGHNT and CDR2 YENEEA come from the germline V gene. The ends were cut back, 5 bases at V and 1 base at J, with 18 bases in the middle. There are 16 residues in the CDR3. The CDR3 region is CASSQGGQGGSYEQYF. CDR3 coding DNA: TGTGCCAGCAGCCAAGGGGGGCAGGGGGGATCCTACGAGCAGTACTTC.

The rearrangement joins TRBV4-2 to TRBJ2-5; 9 bases are a match to TRBD2. Unmatched junction bases numbered 9, after V lost 1 base and J lost 6 bases. This CDR3 is built from 16 residues. The germline gives CDR1 LGHNA, CDR2 YNFKEQ. CDR3 amino acids: CASSQVSSGGWKTQYF. The CDR3 DNA is TGTGCCAGCAGCCAAGTATCCAGCGGGGGGTGGAAGACCCAGTACTTC.

V gene TRBV10-3 combines with J gene TRBJ2-3; 11 bases are a match to TRBD2. This CDR3 contains 18 residues. Germline V gene data show CDR1 as ENHRY and CDR2 as SYGVKD. V was pared by 0 bases and J by 2 bases, with 7 bases of the junction left unmatched. The CDR3 coding sequence is TGTGCCATCAGTGAGTCCCTAGCGGGGGGCCTAAACACAGATACGCAGTATTTT. Its translation: CAISESLAGGLNTDTQYF.

The rearrangement uses TRBV19 and TRBJ2-7; the D gene could be TRBD1 or TRBD2 (6 bases each). Trimming cost V 5 bases and J 2 bases, with 16 bases left between them. The CDR3 spans 15 residues. The germline CDR1 and CDR2 sequences are LNHDA and SQIVND (reference sequence). The CDR3 here is CASSALEGGPYEQYF. The CDR3 DNA sequence: TGTGCCAGTAGTGCCCTCGAGGGGGGACCCTACGAGCAGTACTTC.

This chain joins TRBV11-1 and TRBJ1-1; D is ambiguous. Looked up from germline, CDR1 is SGHAT and CDR2 is FQDESV (reference sequence). V gave up 3 bases and J gave up 2 bases, with 7 bases separating them. This CDR3 spans 13 amino acids. The DNA for the CDR3 is TGTGCCAGCAGCTTGGGGATAAACACTGAAGCTTTCTTT. Translation gives CASSLGINTEAFF.

This chain uses TRBV30 with TRBJ2-5; D ambiguous. The CDR3 is 12 amino acids. Looked up from germline, CDR1 is GTSNPN and CDR2 is SVGIG (reference sequence). Trimming pared 2 bases from V and 5 bases from J, leaving 9 bases between. The CDR3 region is CAWSPTRETQYF. The CDR3 coding sequence is TGTGCCTGGAGTCCGACCCGGGAGACCCAGTACTTC.

This clone was picked up one time. The gene calls are TRBV7-9 and TRBJ2-7, with D perhaps TRBD2 (6 bases). The germline V and J ends were trimmed by 2 bases and 6 bases, with 17 bases remaining between them. CDR3 length equals 15 residues. Per the germline V gene, CDR1 is SEHNR and CDR2 is FQNEAQ (reference sequence). CDR3 residues: CASSLRQGGRGEQYF. CDR3 bases: TGTGCCAGCAGCTTACGGCAGGGAGGAAGGGGCGAGCAGTACTTC.

The chain uses TRBV30 and TRBJ2-7; D ambiguous. This CDR3 comprises 11 residues. V was pared by 2 bases and J by 5 bases, with 7 bases between. Germline V gene sequence: CDR1 GTSNPN, CDR2 SVGIG (reference sequence). The chain's CDR3 is CAWSLFHEQYF. CDR3 nucleotides: TGTGCCTGGAGTCTATTCCACGAGCAGTACTTC.

The DNA of the CDR3 is TGTGCCAGCAGCGTAGAACCAGGGGGCCTGAACACTGAAGCTTTCTTT. Translating it yields CASSVEPGGLNTEAFF. The chain joins TRBV9 to TRBJ1-1; 8 bases are shared with TRBD1. Trimming at V came to 0 bases and at J to 0 bases, leaving 4 bases not matched to a gene. Germline V CDR1 and CDR2: SGDLS, YYNGEE. This CDR3 is built from 16 residues.

The chain is built from TRBV9 and TRBJ2-2; 10 bases match TRBD2. The V gene's germline CDR1 is SGDLS and CDR2 YYNGEE. V gave up 0 bases and J gave up 5 bases; unmatched junction bases: 4. The CDR3 length is 16 residues. CDR3 nucleotides: TGTGCCAGCAGCGTAGGAAATAGCGGGGGGACCGGGGAGCTGTTTTTT. Protein sequence: CASSVGNSGGTGELFF.

The chain combines TRBV29-1 with TRBJ2-5; 9 bases are shared with TRBD1. CDR3 length: 12 residues. CDR1 and CDR2 (germline): SQVTM, ANQGSEA. Trimming removed 5 bases from V and 5 bases from J; junction bases left unmatched: 3. CDR3 in DNA: TGCAGCGTTCTGACAGGGGGGGAGACCCAGTACTTC. Translated, it gives CSVLTGGETQYF.

The CDR3 sequence is CASSGKEFYNSPLHF. CDR3 DNA sequence: TGTGCCAGCAGCGGCAAGGAGTTCTATAATTCACCCCTCCACTTT. V is TRBV13 and J is TRBJ1-6; D is undetermined. Trimming shortened V by 5 bases and J by 3 bases, and 11 bases separated the two germline ends. This CDR3 has 15 amino acids. Germline loops: CDR1 PRHDT, CDR2 FYEKMQ (reference sequence).

The chain couples TRBV5-1 to TRBJ2-5; tentative D call: TRBD2 (6 bases). The germline CDR1 and CDR2 sequences are SGHRS and YFSETQ. Trimming stripped 0 bases from V and 5 bases from J, with 11 bases between. This CDR3 region has 14 residues. The CDR3: CASSLVGGSETQYF. As DNA, the CDR3 is TGCGCCAGCAGCTTGGTTGGGGGGAGCGAGACCCAGTACTTC.

The CDR3 DNA reads as TGTGCCAGCAGCCTCAGTGTAGGCACTGAAGCTTTCTTT. Protein: CASSLSVGTEAFF. The J gene is TRBJ1-1, the V gene TRBV25-1; D is unresolved. Germline loops: CDR1 MGHDK, CDR2 SYGVNS. The CDR3 extends over 13 amino acids. Trimming stripped 6 bases from V and 4 bases from J, with 12 bases between.